This is a list of T cell receptor beta chains from one sample in a study of metastatic and nonmetastatic thyroid tumors. TCRdb re-clonotyped the PCR reads through MiXCR. The table lists approximately 31,000 clones, about 20% of them singletons. Sequenced material: blood. These receptors were collected from a female donor with papillary thyroid cancer or a benign thyroid nodule (not recorded which). Some clones in this sample may be carry-over from other donors' samples. Both conserved end residues are trimmed from each CDR3. Fields, in order: V gene, D gene, CDR3 protein. A D gene is named only where the DNA matches it firmly.

V gene: TRBV20-1; D gene: TRBD2; CDR3 protein: SPSPGGYEQY
V gene: TRBV3-1; D gene: TRBD1; CDR3 protein: ASSQDYSGQEGQPQH
V gene: TRBV18; D gene: TRBD1; CDR3 protein: ASSPLGPGGRMNTEAF
V gene: TRBV28; D gene: -; CDR3 protein: ASVRGWGDQPQH
V gene: TRBV5-1; D gene: TRBD1; CDR3 protein: ASSGGTGDAGELF
V gene: TRBV29-1; D gene: TRBD2; CDR3 protein: SVAGLAGGGRPYEQY
V gene: TRBV11-3; D gene: -; CDR3 protein: ASSSEGQSGELF
V gene: TRBV28; D gene: -; CDR3 protein: ASSLTQGFVELF
V gene: TRBV5-1; D gene: TRBD2; CDR3 protein: ASSLDSSGSTGELF
V gene: TRBV24-1; D gene: TRBD1; CDR3 protein: ATREGGTVNTEAF
V gene: TRBV20-1; D gene: -; CDR3 protein: SARPRSSYEQY
V gene: TRBV27; D gene: TRBD2; CDR3 protein: ASSFVGQREGNEQF
V gene: TRBV19; D gene: TRBD1; CDR3 protein: ASRKDREDNQPQH
V gene: TRBV7-9; D gene: -; CDR3 protein: ASSHGRVYGYT
V gene: TRBV6-1; D gene: -; CDR3 protein: ASTDSSDSYGYT
V gene: TRBV5-1; D gene: -; CDR3 protein: AGSSQSTDTQY
V gene: TRBV5-1; D gene: TRBD2; CDR3 protein: ASSSGTRGADEQY
V gene: TRBV12-5; D gene: TRBD2; CDR3 protein: ASGEAGVITGELF
V gene: TRBV9; D gene: -; CDR3 protein: ASSVYGTNYGYT
V gene: TRBV5-1; D gene: TRBD1; CDR3 protein: ASSSDWTGGPTDTQY
V gene: TRBV3-1; D gene: TRBD1; CDR3 protein: ASIYPGQGRNGDT
V gene: TRBV5-1; D gene: TRBD2; CDR3 protein: ASSRTSQETQY
V gene: TRBV10-1; D gene: TRBD2; CDR3 protein: ASSPTLGTSGYDHF
V gene: TRBV27; D gene: TRBD1; CDR3 protein: ASSSGQGGGNTIY
V gene: TRBV5-1; D gene: -; CDR3 protein: ASSLEDLLGETQY
V gene: TRBV10-2; D gene: -; CDR3 protein: ASSESVELLNIQY
V gene: TRBV28; D gene: -; CDR3 protein: ASSPTRRRGPGYGYT
V gene: TRBV24-1; D gene: TRBD1; CDR3 protein: ATRPGQGSFRQY
V gene: TRBV10-3; D gene: TRBD1; CDR3 protein: AISAGTGDADTQY
V gene: TRBV28; D gene: -; CDR3 protein: ASRMPPGQEGYGYT
V gene: TRBV28; D gene: TRBD1; CDR3 protein: ASSLTGDYEQY
V gene: TRBV30; D gene: -; CDR3 protein: AWRIVGGNGYT
V gene: TRBV6-6; D gene: -; CDR3 protein: ASSYSTGGTEAF
V gene: TRBV19; D gene: -; CDR3 protein: ASRGIEYGIYEQY
V gene: TRBV3-1; D gene: -; CDR3 protein: ASSQDQYEQY
V gene: TRBV11-2; D gene: -; CDR3 protein: ASSSQSYEQY
V gene: TRBV9; D gene: -; CDR3 protein: ARSADRGAGEQY
V gene: TRBV20-1; D gene: TRBD2; CDR3 protein: SARDRLAGETGELF
V gene: TRBV20-1; D gene: -; CDR3 protein: SARGPGDTIY
V gene: TRBV2; D gene: -; CDR3 protein: ARRRGRSNTGELF
V gene: TRBV9; D gene: TRBD1; CDR3 protein: ASSRQGMLNEQF
V gene: TRBV4-3; D gene: TRBD1; CDR3 protein: ASSRELDREPTDTQY
V gene: TRBV4-2; D gene: TRBD1; CDR3 protein: ASSHGQGDYSNQPQH
V gene: TRBV20-1; D gene: TRBD1; CDR3 protein: SAREDRGDYGYT
V gene: TRBV6-2/TRBV6-3; D gene: TRBD1; CDR3 protein: ASSRQGDYARYT
V gene: TRBV15; D gene: -; CDR3 protein: ATSRDVSGFGNTIY
V gene: TRBV5-4; D gene: TRBD1; CDR3 protein: ASSPPGTGSWNEQF
V gene: TRBV4-1; D gene: TRBD1; CDR3 protein: ASSLRDRDNTEAF
V gene: TRBV28; D gene: TRBD2; CDR3 protein: ASSSGGFRSEQF